This TCR beta chain was captured in a study of a mutant IDH1 vaccine in newly diagnosed glioma (dated by TCRdb to about 2021). Background for the entire study: Of the roughly 32 patients who were treated, around 62% were male and about 40% were female, and the mean age was roughly 40 years. Before enrollment, patients had received standard therapy of radiotherapy alone, temozolomide alone, or radiochemotherapy with temozolomide; most received the combination. Peripheral blood was drawn at six visits: V03 (baseline), V05, V07, V10, V12 and V13. For exploratory analyses, longitudinal TCRB deep sequencing was carried out in about 25 treated patients wherever samples were available. Study-wide findings and limitations: Availability determined which PBMC samples were chosen for TCRB deep sequencing. Immune responses induced by the vaccine were seen in more than 85% of patients across multiple MHC alleles. The authors noted that analyses of patient blood samples could not be reproduced because of sample limitations. Pseudoprogression seemed to be unrelated to changes in the top peripheral T cell clonotypes found by TCRB sequencing.

The time point label, as the study defines it: baseline, week 1 (first vaccination visit). The sample's treatment or condition label, in plain terms: pre-vaccination baseline after standard-of-care therapy. All donors had newly diagnosed IDH1-mutant astrocytomas of WHO grade 3 or 4 that showed loss of nuclear ATRX. The samples were drawn from NOA16, a multicentre, single-arm, open-label phase I trial in Germany that tested a mutant IDH1 peptide vaccine in humans for the first time. Blood drawn at visit V03 was used as the baseline sample for immunogenicity testing. Genomic DNA for TCRB sequencing was extracted from EDTA blood using the DNeasy Blood and Tissue Kit. Receptor amplification or capture employed the immunoSEQ multiplex PCR assay. Rearranged TCR beta chain sequences were amplified with the hsTCRB Kit following the manufacturer's protocol. An Illumina MiSeq was used to sequence the TCRB libraries. As for the original processing: Demultiplexing, trimming and gene mapping were performed with the kit vendor's proprietary platform. Drawn from immuneACCESS, this table holds only the in-frame rearrangements with V and J called that TCRdb kept. Clones are partly lost; checked studies trace under half to an unresolved V gene and leave the rest unexplained. The V and J calls and clone size come from that table; D and trimming were worked out from the DNA. This sample comprises tens of thousands of clones, about nine tenths of them detected only once. The top ten clones comprise over 2% of the sample.

As concerns this clone: It lacks a known antigen. No base quality information exists; no much larger clone differs at one position.

Trimming costs V 4 bases and J 0 bases, and their ends lie 7 bases apart. Taken from the germline V gene (reference sequence), the CDR1 and CDR2 loops are SGHNT and YYREEE. The CDR3 numbers 13 residues from cysteine through phenylalanine. Solely the CDR3 DNA is kept, with 39 bases framed from the first base. This specimen consisted of PBMCs, obtained from a glioma patient treated with radiotherapy, temozolomide or both. The chain joins TRBV5-4 to TRBJ2-5; there is no confident call for the D gene. The TCR was taken from a man aged 35 to 55 with glioma. The nucleotides are TGTGCCAGCAGCCCGCGGCACCAAGAGACCCAGTACTTC. Its protein is CASSPRHQETQYF.